Sequencing of this T cell receptor (beta chain) was carried out in a study of human CD8 memory T cell subsets. General observations from the study: Diversity, measured as normalized Shannon-Wiener diversity, was similarly high in stem-like memory and precursor exhausted T cells. Effector memory cells did not share this.

TCR beta was sequenced from UMI-tagged 5' RACE libraries. TCRdb reprocessed the 5' RACE reads, keeping one entry per CDR3 protein, no DNA. There are 7,000 to 9,500 distinct CDR3 sequences in the sample, with around 25% held by the top ten. In regard to this clonotype: Its antigen is undetermined.

The CDR3 runs 19 residues. Per the germline V gene, CDR1 is SEHNR and CDR2 is FQNEAQ (reference sequence). The gene calls are TRBV7-9 and TRBJ2-5; TCRdb picks TRBD2, but there is no DNA to check that call. The sequence derives from a human donor in good health. Sample: CD8+ T cells from PBMCs. The CDR3 loop is CASSLGGSGPLQYQETQYF.